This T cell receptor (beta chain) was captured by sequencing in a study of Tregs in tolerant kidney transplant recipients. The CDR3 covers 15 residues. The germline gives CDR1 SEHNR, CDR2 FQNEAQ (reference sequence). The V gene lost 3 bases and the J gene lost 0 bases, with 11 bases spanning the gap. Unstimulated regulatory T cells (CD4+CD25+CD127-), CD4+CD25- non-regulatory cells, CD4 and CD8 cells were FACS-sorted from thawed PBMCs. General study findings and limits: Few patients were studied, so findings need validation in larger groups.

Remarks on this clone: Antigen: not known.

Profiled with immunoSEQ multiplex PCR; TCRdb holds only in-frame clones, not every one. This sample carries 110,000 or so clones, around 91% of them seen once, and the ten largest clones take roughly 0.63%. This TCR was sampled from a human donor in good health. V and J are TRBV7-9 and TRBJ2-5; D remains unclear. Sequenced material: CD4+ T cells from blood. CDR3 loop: CASSLNYRNQETQYF. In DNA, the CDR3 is TGTGCCAGCAGCTTGAACTACCGAAACCAAGAGACCCAGTACTTC.